The TCR beta chain described here comes from a study of cytomegalovirus exposure and HLA in healthy donors. PCR employed 60 Vbeta and 13 Jbeta primers. Clones were read by immunoSEQ multiplex PCR, and TCRdb kept only the in-frame ones, dropping some. The sample holds about 150,000 clones, around 84% seen once. About this clone: The antigen is not known.

Whole-study results and caveats: Sequencing probably produced one cluster of sequence variants that were highly shared. Trimming of TCR beta V- and J-genes showed a link, identified in a later analysis, to a missense DCLRE1C variant.

The sample was PBMCs. This clonotype originated in a woman in her forties in good health and CMV-seronegative.

CDR3 DNA: TGTGCCAGCAGCCCCCAGTGGCGGTCTCAAGAGACCCAGTACTTC. Its protein is CASSPQWRSQETQYF. The chain has TRBV7-2 and TRBJ2-5; the D is unclear. Trimming left V 5 bases short and J 2 bases short, with 15 bases between. Germline V lookup: CDR1 SGHTA, CDR2 FQGNSA. The CDR3 contains 15 residues.